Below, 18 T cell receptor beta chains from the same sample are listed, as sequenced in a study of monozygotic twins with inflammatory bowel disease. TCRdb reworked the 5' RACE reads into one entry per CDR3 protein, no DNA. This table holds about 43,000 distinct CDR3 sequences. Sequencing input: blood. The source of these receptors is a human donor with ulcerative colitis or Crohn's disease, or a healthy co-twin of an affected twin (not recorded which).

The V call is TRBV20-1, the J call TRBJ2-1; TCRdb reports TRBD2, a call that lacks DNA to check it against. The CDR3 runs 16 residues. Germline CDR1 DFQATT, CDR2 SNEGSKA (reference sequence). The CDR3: CSARDPLGLAGSKQFF.

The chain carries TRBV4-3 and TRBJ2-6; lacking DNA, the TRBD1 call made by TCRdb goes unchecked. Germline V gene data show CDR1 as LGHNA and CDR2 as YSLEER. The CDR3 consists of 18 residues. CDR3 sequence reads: CASSQEGTGVYGANVLTF.

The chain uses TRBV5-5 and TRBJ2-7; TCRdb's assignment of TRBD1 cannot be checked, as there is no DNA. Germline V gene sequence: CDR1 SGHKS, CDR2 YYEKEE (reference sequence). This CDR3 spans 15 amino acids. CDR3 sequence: CASSFGAAAYYEQYF. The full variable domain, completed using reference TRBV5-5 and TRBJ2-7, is DAGVTQSPTHLIKTRGQQVTLRCSPISGHKSVSWYQQVLGQGPQFIFQYYEKEERGRGNFPDRFSARQFPNYSSELNVNALLLGDSALYLCASSFGAAAYYEQYFGPGTRLTVT.

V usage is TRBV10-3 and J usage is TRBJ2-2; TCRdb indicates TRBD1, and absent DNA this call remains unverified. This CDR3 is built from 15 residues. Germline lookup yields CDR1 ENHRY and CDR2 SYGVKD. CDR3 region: CAISAWDGYTGELFF.

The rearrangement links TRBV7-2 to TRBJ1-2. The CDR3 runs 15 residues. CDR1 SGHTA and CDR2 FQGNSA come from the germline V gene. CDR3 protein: CASSLDFIGHAGYTF. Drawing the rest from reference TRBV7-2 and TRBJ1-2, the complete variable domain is GAGVSQSPSNKVTEKGKDVELRCDPISGHTALYWYRQSLGQGLEFLIYFQGNSAPDKSGLPSDRFSAERTGGSVSTLTIQRTQQEDSAVYLCASSLDFIGHAGYTFGSGTRLTVV.

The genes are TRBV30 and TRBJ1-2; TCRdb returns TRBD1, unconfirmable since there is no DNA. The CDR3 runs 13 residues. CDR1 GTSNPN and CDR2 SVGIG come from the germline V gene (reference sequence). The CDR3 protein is CAWQRQGAGGYTF.

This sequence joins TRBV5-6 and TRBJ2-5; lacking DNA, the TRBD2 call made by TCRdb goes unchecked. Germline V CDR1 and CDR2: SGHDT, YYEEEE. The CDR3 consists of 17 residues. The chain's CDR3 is CASSRRVTSGGKETQYF.

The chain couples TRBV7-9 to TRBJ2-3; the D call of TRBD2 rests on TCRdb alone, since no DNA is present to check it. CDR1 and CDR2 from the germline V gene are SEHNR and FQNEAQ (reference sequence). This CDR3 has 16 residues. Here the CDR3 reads CASSSWTSGTTDTQYF. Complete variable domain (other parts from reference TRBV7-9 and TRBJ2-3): DTGVSQNPRHKITKRGQNVTFRCDPISEHNRLYWYRQTLGQGPEFLTYFQNEAQLEKSRLLSDRFSAERPKGSFSTLEIQRTEQGDSAMYLCASSSWTSGTTDTQYFGPGTRLTVL.

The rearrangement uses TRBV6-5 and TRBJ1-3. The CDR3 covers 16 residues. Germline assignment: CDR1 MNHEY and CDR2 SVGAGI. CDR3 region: CASSYSTGSSGNTIYF.

The chain's CDR3 is CASSSTRITEAFF. This chain uses TRBV7-2 with TRBJ1-1. CDR3 length: 13 residues. Germline lookup yields CDR1 SGHTA and CDR2 FQGNSA.

CDR3 residues: CSVRDSLMNTEAFF. This rearrangement joins TRBV29-1 to TRBJ1-1; TCRdb's D call of TRBD1 is untestable without DNA. CDR1 and CDR2 from the germline V gene are SQVTM and ANQGSEA. The CDR3 contains 14 residues. The full variable domain, completed using reference TRBV29-1 and TRBJ1-1, is SAVISQKPSRDICQRGTSLTIQCQVDSQVTMMFWYRQQPGQSLTLIATANQGSEATYESGFVIDKFPISRPNLTFSTLTVSNMSPEDSSIYLCSVRDSLMNTEAFFGQGTRLTVV.

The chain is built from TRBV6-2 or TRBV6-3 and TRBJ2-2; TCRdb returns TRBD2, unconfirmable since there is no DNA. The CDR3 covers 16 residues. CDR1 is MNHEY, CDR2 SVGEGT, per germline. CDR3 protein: CASRNRGGPHTGELFF.

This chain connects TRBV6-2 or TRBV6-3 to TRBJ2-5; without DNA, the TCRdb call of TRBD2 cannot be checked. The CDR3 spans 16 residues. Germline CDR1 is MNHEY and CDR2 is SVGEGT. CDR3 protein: CASSSRASGTRETQYF.

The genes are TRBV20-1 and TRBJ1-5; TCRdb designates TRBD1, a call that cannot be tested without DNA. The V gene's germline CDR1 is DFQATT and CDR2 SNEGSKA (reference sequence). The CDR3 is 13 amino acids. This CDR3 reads CSAATGGNQPQHF.

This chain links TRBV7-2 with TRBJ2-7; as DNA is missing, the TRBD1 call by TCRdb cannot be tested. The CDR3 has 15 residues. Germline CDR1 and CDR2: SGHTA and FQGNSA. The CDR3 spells CASSFDRGGRYEQYF.

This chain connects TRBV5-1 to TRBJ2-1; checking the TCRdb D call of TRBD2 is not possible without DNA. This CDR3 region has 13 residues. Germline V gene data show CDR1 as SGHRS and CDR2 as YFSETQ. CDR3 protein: CASSNGTANEQFF.

CDR3 residues: CASSPQGMFYEQYF. The chain carries TRBV6-2 or TRBV6-3 and TRBJ2-7; the TCRdb call, TRBD1, lacks DNA for checking. The CDR3 sequence is 14 residues long. Per germline, CDR1 MNHEY and CDR2 SVGEGT.

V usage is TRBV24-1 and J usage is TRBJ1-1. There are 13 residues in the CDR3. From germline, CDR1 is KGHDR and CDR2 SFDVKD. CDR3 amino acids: CATSDLKNTEAFF.